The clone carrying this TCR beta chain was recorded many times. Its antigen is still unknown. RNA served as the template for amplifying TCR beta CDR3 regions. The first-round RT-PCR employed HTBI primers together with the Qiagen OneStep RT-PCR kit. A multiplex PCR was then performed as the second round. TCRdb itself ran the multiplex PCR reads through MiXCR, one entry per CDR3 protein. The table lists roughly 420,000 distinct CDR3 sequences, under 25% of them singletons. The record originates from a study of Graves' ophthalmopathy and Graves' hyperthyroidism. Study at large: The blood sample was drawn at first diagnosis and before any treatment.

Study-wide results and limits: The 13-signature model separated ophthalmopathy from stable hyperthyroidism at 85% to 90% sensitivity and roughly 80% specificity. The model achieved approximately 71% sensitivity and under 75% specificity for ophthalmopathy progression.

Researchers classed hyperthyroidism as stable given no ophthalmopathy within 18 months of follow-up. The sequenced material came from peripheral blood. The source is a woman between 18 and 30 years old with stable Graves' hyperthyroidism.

The DNA of the CDR3 is TGTGCCATCAGTGAGTCCAGGGGGGATCGCAATCAGCCCCAGCATTTT. As protein: CAISESRGDRNQPQHF. This chain links TRBV10-3 with TRBJ1-5; 7 positions agree with TRBD1. Germline V CDR1 and CDR2: ENHRY, SYGVKD. This CDR3 has 16 residues. V trimming: 0 bases; J trimming: 2 bases; junction bases outside the gene matches: 4.